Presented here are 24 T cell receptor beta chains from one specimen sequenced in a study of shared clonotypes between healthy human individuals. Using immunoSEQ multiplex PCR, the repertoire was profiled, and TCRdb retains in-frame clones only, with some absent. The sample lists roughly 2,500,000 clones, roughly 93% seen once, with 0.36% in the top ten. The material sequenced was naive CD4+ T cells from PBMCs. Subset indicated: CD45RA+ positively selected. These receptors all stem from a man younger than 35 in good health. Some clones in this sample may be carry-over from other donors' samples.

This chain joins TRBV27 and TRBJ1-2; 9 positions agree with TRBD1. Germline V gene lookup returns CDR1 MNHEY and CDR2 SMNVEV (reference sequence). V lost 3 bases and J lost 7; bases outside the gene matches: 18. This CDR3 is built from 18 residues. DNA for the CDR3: TGTGCCAGCAGTTTCATCGGGGGACAGGGACGCCTCAATGGTGGCTACACCTTC. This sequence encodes CASSFIGGQGRLNGGYTF.

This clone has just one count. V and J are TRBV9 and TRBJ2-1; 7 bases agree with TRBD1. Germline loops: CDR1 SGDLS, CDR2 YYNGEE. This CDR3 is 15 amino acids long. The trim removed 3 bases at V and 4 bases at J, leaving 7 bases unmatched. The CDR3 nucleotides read TGTGCCAGCAGCGCTCCGGGACAGCTTTACAATGAGCAGTTCTTC. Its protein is CASSAPGQLYNEQFF. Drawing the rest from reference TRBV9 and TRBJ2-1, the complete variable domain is DSGVTQTPKHLITATGQRVTLRCSPRSGDLSVYWYQQSLDQGLQFLIQYYNGEERAKGNILERFSAQQFPDLHSELNLSSLELGDSALYFCASSAPGQLYNEQFFGPGTRLTVL.

The CDR3: CASSFSPGTSGAYNEQFF. DNA for the CDR3: TGTGCCAGCAGCTTTAGCCCAGGGACTAGCGGAGCCTACAATGAGCAGTTCTTC. The chain uses TRBV7-3 and TRBJ2-1; TRBD2 matches 11 bases. V was clipped by 3 bases and J by 2 bases; unmatched bases: 9. The germline V gene encodes CDR1 SGHTA and CDR2 FQGTGA. The CDR3 is 18 residues long.

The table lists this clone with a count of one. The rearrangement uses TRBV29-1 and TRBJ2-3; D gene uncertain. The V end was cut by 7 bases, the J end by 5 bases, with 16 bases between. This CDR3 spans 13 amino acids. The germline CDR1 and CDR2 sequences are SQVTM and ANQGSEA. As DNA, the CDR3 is TGCAGCGCTTCAGTGGGCGACGGAGATACGCAGTATTTT. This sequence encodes CSASVGDGDTQYF.

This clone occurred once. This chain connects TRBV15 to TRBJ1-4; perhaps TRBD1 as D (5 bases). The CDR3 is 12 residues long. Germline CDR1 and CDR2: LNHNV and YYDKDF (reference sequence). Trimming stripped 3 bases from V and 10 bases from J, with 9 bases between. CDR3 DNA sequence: TGTGCCACCAGCAGCCCGAGGGGAAAACTGTTTTTT. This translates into CATSSPRGKLFF.

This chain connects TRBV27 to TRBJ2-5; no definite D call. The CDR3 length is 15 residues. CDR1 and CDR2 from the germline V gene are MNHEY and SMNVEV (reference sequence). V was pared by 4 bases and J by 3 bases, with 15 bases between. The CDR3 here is CASSSHVRSKETQYF. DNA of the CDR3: TGTGCCAGCAGTTCACACGTCCGTAGCAAAGAGACCCAGTACTTC.

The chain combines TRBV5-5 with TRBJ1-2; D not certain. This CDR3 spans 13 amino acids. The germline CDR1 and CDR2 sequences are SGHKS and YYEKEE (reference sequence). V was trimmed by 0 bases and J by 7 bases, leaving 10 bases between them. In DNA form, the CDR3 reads TGTGCCAGCAGCTTGGTCCCCAACGGTGGCTACACCTTC. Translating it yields CASSLVPNGGYTF.

The CDR3 coding sequence is TGTGCCAGCGCATCACCCCGGGATATCCACTACGAGCAGTACTTC. As protein: CASASPRDIHYEQYF. This sequence joins TRBV6-5 and TRBJ2-7; D is perhaps TRBD2 (5 bases). This CDR3 has 15 amino acids. Germline CDR1 and CDR2: MNHEY and SVGAGI. Deletions cut 8 bases from V and 3 bases from J, with 20 bases between.

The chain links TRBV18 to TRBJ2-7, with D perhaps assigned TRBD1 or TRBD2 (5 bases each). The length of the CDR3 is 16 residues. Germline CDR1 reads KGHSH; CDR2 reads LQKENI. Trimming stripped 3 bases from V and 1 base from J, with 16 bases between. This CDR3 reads CASSPQRGALSYEQYF. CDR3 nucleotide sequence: TGTGCCAGCTCACCGCAGAGAGGGGCGCTGTCCTACGAGCAGTACTTC. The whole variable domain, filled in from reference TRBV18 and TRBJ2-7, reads NAGVMQNPRHLVRRRGQEARLRCSPMKGHSHVYWYRQLPEEGLKFMVYLQKENIIDESGMPKERFSAEFPKEGPSILRIQQVVRGDSAAYFCASSPQRGALSYEQYFGPGTRLTVT.

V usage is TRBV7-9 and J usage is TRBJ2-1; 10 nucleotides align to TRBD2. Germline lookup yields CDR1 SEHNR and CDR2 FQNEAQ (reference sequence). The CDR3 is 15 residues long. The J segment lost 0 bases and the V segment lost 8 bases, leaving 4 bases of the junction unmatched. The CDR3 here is CASLSGRDSYNEQFF. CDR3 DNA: TGTGCCAGCCTCAGCGGGAGGGACTCCTACAATGAGCAGTTCTTC. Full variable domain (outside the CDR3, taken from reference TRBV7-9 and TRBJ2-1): DTGVSQNPRHKITKRGQNVTFRCDPISEHNRLYWYRQTLGQGPEFLTYFQNEAQLEKSRLLSDRFSAERPKGSFSTLEIQRTEQGDSAMYLCASLSGRDSYNEQFFGPGTRLTVL.

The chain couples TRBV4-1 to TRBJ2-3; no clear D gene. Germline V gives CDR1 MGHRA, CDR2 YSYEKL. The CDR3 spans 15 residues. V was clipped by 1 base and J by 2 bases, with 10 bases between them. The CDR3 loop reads CASSQVGGDTDTQYF. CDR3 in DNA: TGCGCCAGCAGCCAAGTCGGCGGCGACACAGATACGCAGTATTTT.

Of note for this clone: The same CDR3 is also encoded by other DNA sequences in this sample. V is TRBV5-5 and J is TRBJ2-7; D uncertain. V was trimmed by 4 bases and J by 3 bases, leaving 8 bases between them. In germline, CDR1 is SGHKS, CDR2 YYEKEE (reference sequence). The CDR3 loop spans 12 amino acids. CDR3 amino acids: CASSPSLYEQYF. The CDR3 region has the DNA TGTGCCAGCAGCCCGAGCCTCTACGAGCAGTACTTC.

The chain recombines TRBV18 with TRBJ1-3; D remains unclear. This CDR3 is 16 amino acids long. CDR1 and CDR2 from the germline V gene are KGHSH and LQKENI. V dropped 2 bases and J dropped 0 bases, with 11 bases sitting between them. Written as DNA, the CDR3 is TGTGCCAGCTCACCAATCGATATCCGCTCTGGAAACACCATATATTTT. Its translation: CASSPIDIRSGNTIYF.

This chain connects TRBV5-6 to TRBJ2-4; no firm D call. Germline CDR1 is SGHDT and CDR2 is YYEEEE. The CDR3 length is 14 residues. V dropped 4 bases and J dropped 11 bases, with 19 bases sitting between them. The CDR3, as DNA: TGTGCCAGCAGCGTGAGTGGTTCCGCGGTACTTCAGTACTTC. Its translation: CASSVSGSAVLQYF.

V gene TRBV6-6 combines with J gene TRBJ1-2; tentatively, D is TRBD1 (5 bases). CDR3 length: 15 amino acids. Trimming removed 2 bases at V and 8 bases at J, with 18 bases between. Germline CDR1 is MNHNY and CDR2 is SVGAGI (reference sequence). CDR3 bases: TGTGCCAGCAGTTACGAGGGGTTAGATTATCGCGGCTACACCTTC. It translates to CASSYEGLDYRGYTF.

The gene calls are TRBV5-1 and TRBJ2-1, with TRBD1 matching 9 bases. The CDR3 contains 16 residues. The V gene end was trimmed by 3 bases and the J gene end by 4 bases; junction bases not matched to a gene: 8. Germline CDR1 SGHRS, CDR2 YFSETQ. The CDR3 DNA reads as TGCGCCAGCAGCTACAGCCCGGGACAGGGTTACAATGAGCAGTTCTTC. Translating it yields CASSYSPGQGYNEQFF.

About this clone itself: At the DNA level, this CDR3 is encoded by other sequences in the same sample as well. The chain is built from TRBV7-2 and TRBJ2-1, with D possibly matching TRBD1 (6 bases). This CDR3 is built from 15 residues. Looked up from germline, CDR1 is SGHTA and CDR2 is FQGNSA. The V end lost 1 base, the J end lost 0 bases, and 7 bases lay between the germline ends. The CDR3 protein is CASSLGGGSYNEQFF. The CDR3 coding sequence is TGTGCCAGCAGCTTAGGAGGGGGCTCCTACAATGAGCAGTTCTTC.

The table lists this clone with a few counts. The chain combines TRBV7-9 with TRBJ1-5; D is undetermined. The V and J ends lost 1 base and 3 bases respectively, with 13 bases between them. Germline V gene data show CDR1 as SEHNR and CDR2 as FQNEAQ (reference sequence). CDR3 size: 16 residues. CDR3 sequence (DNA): TGTGCCAGCAGCTTAGGGGTAGGGAGAAACAATCAGCCCCAGCATTTT. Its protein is CASSLGVGRNNQPQHF.

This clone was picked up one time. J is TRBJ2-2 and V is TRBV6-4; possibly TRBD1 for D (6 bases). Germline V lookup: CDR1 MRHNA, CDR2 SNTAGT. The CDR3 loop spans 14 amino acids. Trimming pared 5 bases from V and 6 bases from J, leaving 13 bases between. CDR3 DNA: TGTGCCAGCAGTCACGGGACATTCGCCGGGGAGCTGTTTTTT. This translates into CASSHGTFAGELFF.

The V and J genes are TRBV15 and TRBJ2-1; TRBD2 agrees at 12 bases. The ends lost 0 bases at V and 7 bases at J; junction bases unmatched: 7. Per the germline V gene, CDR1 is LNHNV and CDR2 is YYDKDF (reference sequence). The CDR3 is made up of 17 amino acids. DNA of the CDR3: TGTGCCACCAGCAGAGATAAGACTAGCGGGAGAGGTAATGAGCAGTTCTTC. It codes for CATSRDKTSGRGNEQFF. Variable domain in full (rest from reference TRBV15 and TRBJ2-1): DAMVIQNPRYQVTQFGKPVTLSCSQTLNHNVMYWYQQKSSQAPKLLFHYYDKDFNNEADTPDNFQSRRPNTSFCFLDIRSPGLGDTAMYLCATSRDKTSGRGNEQFFGPGTRLTVL.

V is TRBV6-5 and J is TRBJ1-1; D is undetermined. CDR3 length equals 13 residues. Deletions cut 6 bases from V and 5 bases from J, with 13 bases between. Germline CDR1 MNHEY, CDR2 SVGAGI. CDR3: CASSKLPETEAFF. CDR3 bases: TGTGCCAGCAGCAAACTCCCAGAAACTGAAGCTTTCTTT.

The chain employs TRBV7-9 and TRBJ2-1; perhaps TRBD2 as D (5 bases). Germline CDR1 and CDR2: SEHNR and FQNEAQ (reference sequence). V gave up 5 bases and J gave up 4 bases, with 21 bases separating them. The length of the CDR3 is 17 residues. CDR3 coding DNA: TGTGCCAGCAGCCCAGCCGGGTCGGGATCTATATACAATGAGCAGTTCTTC. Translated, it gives CASSPAGSGSIYNEQFF.

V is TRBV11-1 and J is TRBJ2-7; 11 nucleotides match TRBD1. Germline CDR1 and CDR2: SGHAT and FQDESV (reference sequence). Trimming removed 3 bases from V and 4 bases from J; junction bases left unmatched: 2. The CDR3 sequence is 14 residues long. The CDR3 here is CASSFRDRGYEQYF. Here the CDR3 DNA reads TGTGCCAGCAGCTTCAGGGACAGGGGGTACGAGCAGTACTTC.

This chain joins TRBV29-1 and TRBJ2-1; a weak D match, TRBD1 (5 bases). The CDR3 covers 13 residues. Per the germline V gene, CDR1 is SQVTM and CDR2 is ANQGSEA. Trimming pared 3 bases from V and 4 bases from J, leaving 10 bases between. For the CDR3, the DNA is TGCAGCGTTGATCGGACACTTTACAATGAGCAGTTCTTC. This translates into CSVDRTLYNEQFF.